A single sample is the source of the 2 T cell receptor beta chains below, sequenced in a study of cytomegalovirus exposure and HLA in healthy donors. With 60 Vbeta and 13 Jbeta primers, the PCR was carried out. Measured with immunoSEQ multiplex PCR; TCRdb has only the in-frame clones, and not every one. The sample is made up of about 160,000 clones, and the top ten hold about 1.2% of it. Sequencing was carried out using PBMCs. The receptors were gathered from a woman in her fifties or sixties in good health and CMV-seronegative.

The chain links TRBV30 to TRBJ2-7; D remains ambiguous. Germline V gene lookup returns CDR1 GTSNPN and CDR2 SVGIG (reference sequence). V lost 3 bases and J 3 bases, leaving 9 bases between the germline ends. CDR3 length: 12 amino acids. The CDR3 region has the DNA TGTGCCTGGAGGCTAAGTAGCTACGAGCAGTACTTC. Its protein product is CAWRLSSYEQYF. Using reference TRBV30 and TRBJ2-7 for the parts outside the CDR3, the full variable domain is SQTIHQWPATLVQPVGSPLSLECTVEGTSNPNLYWYRQAAGRGLQLLFYSVGIGQISSEVPQNLSASRPQDRQFILSSKKLLLSDSGFYLCAWRLSSYEQYFGPGTRLTVT.

The chain carries TRBV4-1 and TRBJ1-5; D gene uncertain. CDR3 length: 15 amino acids. CDR1 and CDR2 from the germline V gene are MGHRA and YSYEKL. The V end was cut by 0 bases, the J end by 7 bases, with 13 bases between. In DNA form, the CDR3 reads TGCGCCAGCAGCCAAGATGAGAGGGAGGAACAGCCCCAGCATTTT. Translating it yields CASSQDEREEQPQHF.